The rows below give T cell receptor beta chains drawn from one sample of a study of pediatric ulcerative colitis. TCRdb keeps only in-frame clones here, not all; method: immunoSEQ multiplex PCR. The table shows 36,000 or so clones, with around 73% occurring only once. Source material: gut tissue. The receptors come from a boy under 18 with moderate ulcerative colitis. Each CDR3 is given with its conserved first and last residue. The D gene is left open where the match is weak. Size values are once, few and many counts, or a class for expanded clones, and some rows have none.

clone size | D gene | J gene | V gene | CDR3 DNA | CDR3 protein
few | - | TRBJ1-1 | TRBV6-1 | TGTGCCAGCCGGGCGGAAGCTGAAGCTTTCTTT | CASRAEAEAFF
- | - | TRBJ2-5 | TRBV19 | TGTGCCAGTAGTGCACTACTACAAGAGACCCAGTACTTC | CASSALLQETQYF
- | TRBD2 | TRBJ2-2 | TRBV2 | TGTGCCAGCAGACTGCCAACCGGGACTAGCGAGACGAACACCGGGGAGCTGTTTTTT | CASRLPTGTSETNTGELFF
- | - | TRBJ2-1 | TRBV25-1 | TGTGCCAGCACCTTCGGGGTAAGCGTGGCCTACAATGAGCAGTTCTTC | CASTFGVSVAYNEQFF
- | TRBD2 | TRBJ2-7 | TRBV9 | TGTGCCAGCAGCGCCACCGGCCGAGCGGGGGGCATGGGGCAGTACTTC | CASSATGRAGGMGQYF
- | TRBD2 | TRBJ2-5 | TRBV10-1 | TGCGCCAGCAGTGAGAGGGTAGCGGGAGGGCCGGAGACCCAGTACTTC | CASSERVAGGPETQYF
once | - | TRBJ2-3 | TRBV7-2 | TGTGCCAGCAGCTTATTAGGGGGGACCAGCACAGATACGCAGTATTTT | CASSLLGGTSTDTQYF
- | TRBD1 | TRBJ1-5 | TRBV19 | TGTGCGAGCGGACAGGGCGGCAATCAGCCCCAGCATTTT | CASGQGGNQPQHF
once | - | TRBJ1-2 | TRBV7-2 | TGTGCCAGCAGCCATGACAATTCTGGCTACACCTTC | CASSHDNSGYTF
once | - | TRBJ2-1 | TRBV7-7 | TGTGCCAGCAGCCAGGGAGTGGGGGCCTACAATGAGCAGTTCTTC | CASSQGVGAYNEQFF
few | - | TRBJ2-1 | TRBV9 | TGTGCCAGCAGCGTAGAATTGAAGTGGGCCTACGACTCCTACAATGAGCAGTTCTTC | CASSVELKWAYDSYNEQFF
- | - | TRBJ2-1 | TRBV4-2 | TGTGCCAGCAGCCAACCCGGGACCTCACACAATGAGCAGTTCTTC | CASSQPGTSHNEQFF
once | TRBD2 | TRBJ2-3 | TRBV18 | TGTGCCAGCTCCCTCGGGACTAGCGAAACGCAGTATTTT | CASSLGTSETQYF
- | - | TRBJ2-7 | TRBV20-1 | TGCAGTGCTAGACAGGGCTACGAGCAGTACTTC | CSARQGYEQYF
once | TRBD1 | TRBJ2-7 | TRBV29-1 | TGCAGCGTTGACTCCGGGACAGGGGTAAGAGAGCAGTACTTC | CSVDSGTGVREQYF
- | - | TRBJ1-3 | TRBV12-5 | TGTGCTAGTGGTTTGGTACCGAACTCTGGAAACACCATATATTTT | CASGLVPNSGNTIYF
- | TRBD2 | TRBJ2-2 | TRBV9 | TGTGCCAGCAGTCTACTAGCGGGAGGGCCTGGAACCGGGGAGCTGTTTTTT | CASSLLAGGPGTGELFF
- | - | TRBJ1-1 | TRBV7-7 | TGTGCTAGCAGCTTCGCTATGAACACTGAAGCTTTCTTT | CASSFAMNTEAFF
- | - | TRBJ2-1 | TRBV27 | TGTGCCAGCAGTTCCCAACTAAGAATTATAGGGAGGTACAATGAGCAGTTCTTC | CASSSQLRIIGRYNEQFF
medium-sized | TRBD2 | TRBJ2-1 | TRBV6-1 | TGTGCCACCCTACAGCGGGGGGAGAGGAATGAGCAGTTCTTC | CATLQRGERNEQFF
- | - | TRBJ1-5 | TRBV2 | TGTGCCAGCAGGGGAGGAAAGGGGCCCCAGCATTTT | CASRGGKGPQHF
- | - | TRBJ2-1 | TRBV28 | TGTGCCAGCAGGGACGGACAACTTCTCTACAATGAGCAGTTCTTC | CASRDGQLLYNEQFF
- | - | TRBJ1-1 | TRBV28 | TGTGCCAGCAACTCCCAAATCTCCGCTTTCTTT | CASNSQISAFF
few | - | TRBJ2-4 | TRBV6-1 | TGTGCCAGCAGTTGGTCCCCTCTCGGGACCAGCATTCAGTACTTC | CASSWSPLGTSIQYF
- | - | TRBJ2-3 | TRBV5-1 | TGCGCCAGTACTGGGGCGGACACAGATACGCAGTATTTT | CASTGADTDTQYF
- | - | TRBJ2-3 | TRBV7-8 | TGTGCCAGCAGCTTCAGGCTCTCCCTCACAGATACGCAGTATTTT | CASSFRLSLTDTQYF
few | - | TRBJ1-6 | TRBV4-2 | TGTGCCAGCAGCCTCACGGCGCGGCCCCTCCACTTT | CASSLTARPLHF
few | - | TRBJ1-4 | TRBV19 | TGTGCCAGTAGAGGGAGGGGCTCTAATGAAAAACTGTTTTTT | CASRGRGSNEKLFF
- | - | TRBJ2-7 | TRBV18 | TGTGCCAGCTCACCCCTCGAGTGGACCGAGCAGTACTTC | CASSPLEWTEQYF
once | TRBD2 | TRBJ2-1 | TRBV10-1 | TGCGCCAGCAGCTTGACTAGCGGGACTTCCTACAATGAGCAGTTCTTC | CASSLTSGTSYNEQFF
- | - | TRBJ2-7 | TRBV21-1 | TGTGCCAGCAGCAATCCCGCGGGGTACGAGCAGTACTTC | CASSNPAGYEQYF
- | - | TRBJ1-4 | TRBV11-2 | TGTGCCAGCAGCTTCGGGGCTGACGGGGGAAAACTGTTTTTT | CASSFGADGGKLFF
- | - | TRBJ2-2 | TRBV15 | TGTGCCACCAGCAGAGGGGGGTCCGGGGAGCTGTTTTTT | CATSRGGSGELFF
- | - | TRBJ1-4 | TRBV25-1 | TGTGCCAGCAGTTTTTCAACTAATGAAAAACTGTTTTTT | CASSFSTNEKLFF
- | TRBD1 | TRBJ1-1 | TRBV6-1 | TGTGCCAGCAGTGAAACCATGACAGGGATAAACACTGAAGCTTTCTTT | CASSETMTGINTEAFF
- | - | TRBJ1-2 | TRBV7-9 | TGTGCCAGCAGCTTAGCGGTTGGGAACACCTTC | CASSLAVGNTF
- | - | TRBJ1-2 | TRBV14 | TGTGCCAGCAGCCCTCTCGACAGCTATGGCTACACCTTC | CASSPLDSYGYTF
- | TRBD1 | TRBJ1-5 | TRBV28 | TGTGCCAGCAGTCCAAGGGGGCGCGGGGGCAATCAGCCCCAGCATTTT | CASSPRGRGGNQPQHF
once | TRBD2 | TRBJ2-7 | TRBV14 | TGTGCCAGCAGCCCCTCCTGGCGGGAGTTCTCCTACGAGCAGTACTTC | CASSPSWREFSYEQYF
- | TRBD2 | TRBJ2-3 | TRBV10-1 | TGCGCCAGCAGTCCGAGCGGGAGTGGGTATACGCAGTATTTT | CASSPSGSGYTQYF
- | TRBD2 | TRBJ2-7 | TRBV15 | TGTGCCACCAGCAGAGATTGGGGACTAGAGACCTACGAGCAGTACTTC | CATSRDWGLETYEQYF
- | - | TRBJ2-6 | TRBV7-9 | TGTGCCAGCATCGGAGTGAACCCCGAGGCAGGGGCCAACGTCCTGACTTTC | CASIGVNPEAGANVLTF
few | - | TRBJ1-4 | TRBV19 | TGTGCCAGTAGTATAAGCGGTACTGAAAAACTGTTTTTT | CASSISGTEKLFF
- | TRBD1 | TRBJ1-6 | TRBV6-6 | TGTGCCAGCAGAAAGGACAGGGGGTTTGATTCACCCCTCCACTTT | CASRKDRGFDSPLHF
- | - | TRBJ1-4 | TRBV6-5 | TGTGCCAGCAAACCAGGGCCTAATGAAAAACTGTTTTTT | CASKPGPNEKLFF
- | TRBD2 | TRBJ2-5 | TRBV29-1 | TGCAGCGTTGGGACTAGCGGGGCTCCTGGGCGTAGAGAGACCCAGTACTTC | CSVGTSGAPGRRETQYF
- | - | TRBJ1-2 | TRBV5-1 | TGCGCCAGCAGCTTGGCCCTAGGGGGAAACTATGGCTACACCTTC | CASSLALGGNYGYTF
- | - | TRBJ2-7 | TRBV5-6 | TGTGCCAGCAGCTGGGGGGGCGAGTACGAGCAGTACTTC | CASSWGGEYEQYF
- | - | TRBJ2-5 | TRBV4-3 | TGCGCCAGCAGCCAAGGTCAACTAGCTTTAGTGGAGACCCAGTACTTC | CASSQGQLALVETQYF
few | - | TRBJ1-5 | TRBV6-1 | TGTGCCAGCAGTGAAGTCTGGCGGATAAATCAGCCCCAGCATTTT | CASSEVWRINQPQHF
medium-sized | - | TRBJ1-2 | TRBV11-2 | TGTGCCAGCAGCCAAGGATGGGACACCAACTATGGCTACACCTTC | CASSQGWDTNYGYTF
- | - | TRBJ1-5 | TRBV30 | TGTGCCTGGAGGGAGGGGAATCAGCCCCAGCATTTT | CAWREGNQPQHF